The sequence of this T cell receptor beta chain was determined in a study of cytomegalovirus exposure and HLA in healthy donors. 13 Jbeta primers and 60 Vbeta primers were used for the PCR. TCRdb's copy holds only in-frame clones and misses some; the assay was immunoSEQ multiplex PCR. The table shows about 160,000 clones, with more than 80% occurring only once. J lost 4 bases, V lost 2 bases, and 10 bases had no gene match. The germline CDR1 and CDR2 sequences are SEHNR and FQNEAQ (reference sequence). The CDR3 extends over 17 amino acids. The study, taken as a whole, reports: TCR association rates varied by HLA locus in a later analysis, with DRB1 highest and HLA-C lowest.

Comments on this clone: Its antigen remains unidentified.

The receptor was isolated from a woman aged 45-65 years in good health and CMV-seronegative. The chain is built from TRBV7-9 and TRBJ2-3; TRBD2 agrees at 9 bases. Sequenced material: PBMCs. This chain's CDR3 is CASSLTGPSGNADTQYF. CDR3 nucleotides: TGTGCCAGCAGCTTAACCGGCCCTAGCGGGAATGCAGATACGCAGTATTTT.